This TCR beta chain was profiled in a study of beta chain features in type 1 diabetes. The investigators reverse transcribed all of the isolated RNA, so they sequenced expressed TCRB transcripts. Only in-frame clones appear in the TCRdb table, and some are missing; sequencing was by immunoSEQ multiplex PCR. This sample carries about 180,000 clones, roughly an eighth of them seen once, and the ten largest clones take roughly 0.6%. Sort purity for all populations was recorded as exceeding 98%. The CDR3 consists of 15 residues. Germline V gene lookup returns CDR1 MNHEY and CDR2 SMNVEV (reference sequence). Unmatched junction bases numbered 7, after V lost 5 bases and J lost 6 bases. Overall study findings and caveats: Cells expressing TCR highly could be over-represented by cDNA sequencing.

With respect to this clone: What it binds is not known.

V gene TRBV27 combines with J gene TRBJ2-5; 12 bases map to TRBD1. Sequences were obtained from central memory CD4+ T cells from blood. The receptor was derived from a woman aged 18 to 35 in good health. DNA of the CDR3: TGTGCCAGCAGTATCGGGACAGGGGGCCCAAAGACCCAGTACTTC. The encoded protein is CASSIGTGGPKTQYF.